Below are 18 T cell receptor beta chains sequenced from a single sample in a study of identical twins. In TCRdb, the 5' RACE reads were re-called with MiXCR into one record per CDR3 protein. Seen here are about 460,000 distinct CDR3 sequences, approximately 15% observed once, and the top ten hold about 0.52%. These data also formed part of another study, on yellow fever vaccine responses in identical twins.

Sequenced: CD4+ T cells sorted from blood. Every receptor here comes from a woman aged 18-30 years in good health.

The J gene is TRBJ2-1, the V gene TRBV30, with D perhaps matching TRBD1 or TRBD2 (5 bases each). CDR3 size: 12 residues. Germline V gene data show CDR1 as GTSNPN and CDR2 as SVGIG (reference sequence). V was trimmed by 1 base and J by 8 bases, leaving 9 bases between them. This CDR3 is CAWSGGIDEQFF. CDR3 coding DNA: TGTGCCTGGAGTGGGGGGATCGATGAGCAGTTCTTC.

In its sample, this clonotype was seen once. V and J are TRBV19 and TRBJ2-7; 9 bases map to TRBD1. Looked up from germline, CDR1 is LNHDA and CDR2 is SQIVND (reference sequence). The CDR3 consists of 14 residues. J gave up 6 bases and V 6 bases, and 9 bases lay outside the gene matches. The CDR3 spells CASSPGQGLLEQYF. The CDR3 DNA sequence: TGTGCCAGTAGCCCGGGACAGGGACTTCTCGAGCAGTACTTC.

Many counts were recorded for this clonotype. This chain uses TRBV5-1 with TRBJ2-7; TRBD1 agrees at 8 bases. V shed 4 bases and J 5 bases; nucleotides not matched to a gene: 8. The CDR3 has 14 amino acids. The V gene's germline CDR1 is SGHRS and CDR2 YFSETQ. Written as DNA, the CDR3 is TGCGCCAGCAGCAGCGGACAGGGATTAGACGAGCAGTACTTC. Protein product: CASSSGQGLDEQYF.

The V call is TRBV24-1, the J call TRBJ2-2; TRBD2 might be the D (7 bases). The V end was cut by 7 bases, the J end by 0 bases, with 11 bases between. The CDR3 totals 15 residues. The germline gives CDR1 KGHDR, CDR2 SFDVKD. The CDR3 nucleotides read TGTGCCACCAGCACAGGGAGGGCGAACACCGGGGAGCTGTTTTTT. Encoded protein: CATSTGRANTGELFF.

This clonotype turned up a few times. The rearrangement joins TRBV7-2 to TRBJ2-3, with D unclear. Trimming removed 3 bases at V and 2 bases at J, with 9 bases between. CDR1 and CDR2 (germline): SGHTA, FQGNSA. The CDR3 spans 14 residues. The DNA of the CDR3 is TGTGCCAGCAGCTTTCAGAGTTCCACAGATACGCAGTATTTT. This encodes CASSFQSSTDTQYF.

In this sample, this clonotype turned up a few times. CDR3 sequence reads: CASSRSADPKNIQYF. The CDR3 DNA follows: TGCGCCAGCAGCCGCTCCGCGGACCCCAAAAACATTCAGTACTTC. V and J are TRBV5-1 and TRBJ2-4, with no clear D. The CDR3 extends over 15 amino acids. V was clipped by 4 bases and J by 2 bases, with 13 bases between them. Germline CDR1 is SGHRS and CDR2 is YFSETQ.

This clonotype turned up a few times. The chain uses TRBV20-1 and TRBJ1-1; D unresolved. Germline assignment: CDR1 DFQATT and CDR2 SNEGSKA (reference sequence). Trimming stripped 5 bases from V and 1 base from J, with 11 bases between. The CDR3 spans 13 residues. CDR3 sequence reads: CSARTDPNTEAFF. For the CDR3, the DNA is TGCAGTGCTCGGACGGATCCGAACACTGAAGCTTTCTTT.

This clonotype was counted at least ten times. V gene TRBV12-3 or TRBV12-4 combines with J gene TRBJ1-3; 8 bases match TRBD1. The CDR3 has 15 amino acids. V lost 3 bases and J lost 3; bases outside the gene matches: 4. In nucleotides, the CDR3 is TGTGCCAGCAGTTTTGACAGGGGAATTGGAAACACCATATATTTT. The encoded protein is CASSFDRGIGNTIYF.

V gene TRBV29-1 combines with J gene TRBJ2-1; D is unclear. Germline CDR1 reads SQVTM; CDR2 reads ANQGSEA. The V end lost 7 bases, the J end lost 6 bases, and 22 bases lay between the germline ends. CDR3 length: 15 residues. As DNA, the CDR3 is TGCAGCGGAAGTGAGGTGAGCGCGACCTCCAATGAGCAGTTCTTC. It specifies CSGSEVSATSNEQFF.

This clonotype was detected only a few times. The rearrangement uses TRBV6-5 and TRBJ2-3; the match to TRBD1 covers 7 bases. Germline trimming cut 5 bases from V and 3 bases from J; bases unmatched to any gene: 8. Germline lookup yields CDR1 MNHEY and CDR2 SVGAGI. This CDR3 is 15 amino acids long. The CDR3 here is CASSLQGSLTDTQYF. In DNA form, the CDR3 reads TGTGCCAGCAGTCTACAGGGGAGCCTTACAGATACGCAGTATTTT.

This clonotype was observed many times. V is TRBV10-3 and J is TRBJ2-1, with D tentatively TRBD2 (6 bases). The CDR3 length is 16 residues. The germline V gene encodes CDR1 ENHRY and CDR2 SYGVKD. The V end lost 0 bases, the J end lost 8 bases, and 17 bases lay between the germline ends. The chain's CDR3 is CAISESETRVNDEQFF. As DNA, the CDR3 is TGTGCCATCAGTGAGTCAGAGACTAGGGTTAACGATGAGCAGTTCTTC.

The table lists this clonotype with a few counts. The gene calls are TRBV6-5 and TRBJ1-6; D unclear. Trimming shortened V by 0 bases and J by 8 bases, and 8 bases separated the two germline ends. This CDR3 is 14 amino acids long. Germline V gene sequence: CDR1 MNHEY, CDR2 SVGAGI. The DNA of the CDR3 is TGTGCCAGCAGTTACTCGAGTCAGGATTCACCCCTCCACTTT. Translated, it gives CASSYSSQDSPLHF.

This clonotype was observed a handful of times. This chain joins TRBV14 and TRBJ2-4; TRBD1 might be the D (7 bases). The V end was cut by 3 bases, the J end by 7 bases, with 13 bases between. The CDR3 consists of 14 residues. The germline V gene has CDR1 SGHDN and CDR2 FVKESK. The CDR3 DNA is TGTGCCAGCAGCCAGTCTTCAGGGGGGAACATTCAGTACTTC. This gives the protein CASSQSSGGNIQYF.

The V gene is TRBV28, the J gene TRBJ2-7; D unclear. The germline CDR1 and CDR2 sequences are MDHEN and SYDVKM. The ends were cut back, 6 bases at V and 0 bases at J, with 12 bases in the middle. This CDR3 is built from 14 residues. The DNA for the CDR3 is TGTGCCAGCAGCTCCGACTCGAGCTCCTACGAGCAGTACTTC. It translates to CASSSDSSSYEQYF.

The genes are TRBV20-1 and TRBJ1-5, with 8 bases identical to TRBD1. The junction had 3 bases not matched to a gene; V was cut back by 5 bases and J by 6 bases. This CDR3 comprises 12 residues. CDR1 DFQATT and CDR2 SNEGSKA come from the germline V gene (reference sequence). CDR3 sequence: CSAGQGSQPQHF. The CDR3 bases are TGCAGTGCTGGACAGGGAAGTCAGCCCCAGCATTTT.

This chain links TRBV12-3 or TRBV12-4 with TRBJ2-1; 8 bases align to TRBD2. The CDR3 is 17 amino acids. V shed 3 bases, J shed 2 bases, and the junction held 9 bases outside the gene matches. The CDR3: CASSFYFSGITYNEQFF. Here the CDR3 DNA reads TGTGCCAGCAGTTTTTATTTTAGCGGGATTACCTACAATGAGCAGTTCTTC.

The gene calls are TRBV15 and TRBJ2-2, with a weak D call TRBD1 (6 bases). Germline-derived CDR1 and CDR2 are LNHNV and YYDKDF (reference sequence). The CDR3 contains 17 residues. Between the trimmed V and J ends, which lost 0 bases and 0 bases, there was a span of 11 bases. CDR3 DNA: TGTGCCACCAGCAGAGATGAGGGGGTAACGAACACCGGGGAGCTGTTTTTT. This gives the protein CATSRDEGVTNTGELFF. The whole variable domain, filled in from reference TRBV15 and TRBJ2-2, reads DAMVIQNPRYQVTQFGKPVTLSCSQTLNHNVMYWYQQKSSQAPKLLFHYYDKDFNNEADTPDNFQSRRPNTSFCFLDIRSPGLGDTAMYLCATSRDEGVTNTGELFFGEGSRLTVL.

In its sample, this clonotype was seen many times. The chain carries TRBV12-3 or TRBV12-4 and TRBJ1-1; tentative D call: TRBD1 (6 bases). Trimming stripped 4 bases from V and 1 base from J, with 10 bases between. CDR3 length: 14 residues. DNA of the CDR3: TGTGCCAGCAGTTCCAGGGGCCAGAACACTGAAGCTTTCTTT. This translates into CASSSRGQNTEAFF.